This passage covers 19 T cell receptor beta chains from one sample sequenced in a study of T-cell reconstitution after alpha-beta-depleted transplantation in children. TCRbeta library construction was performed incorporating unique molecular identifiers. TCRdb processed the PCR reads anew with MiXCR; each CDR3 protein has one entry. Of 80,000 to 100,000 distinct CDR3 sequences listed, about 22% were seen once; the top ten hold 20% to 25%. The input for sequencing was PBMCs, taken before TCRalphabeta/CD19-depleted stem cell transplant. These receptors originate from a boy aged 2-15 years with acute lymphoblastic leukemia, due to receive a stem cell transplant.

This clonotype was detected a few times. The gene calls are TRBV6-1 and TRBJ2-7; the match to TRBD2 covers 12 bases. There are 15 residues in the CDR3. J lost 2 bases, V lost 6 bases, and 5 bases had no gene match. Looked up from germline, CDR1 is MNHNS and CDR2 is SASEGT. CDR3 loop: CASSHRTSGTYEQYF. The CDR3 nucleotides are TGTGCCAGCAGCCATAGGACTAGCGGGACCTACGAGCAGTACTTC.

J is TRBJ2-7 and V is TRBV4-3; perhaps TRBD1 as D (5 bases). V was clipped by 0 bases and J by 1 base, with 7 bases between them. The germline gives CDR1 LGHNA, CDR2 YSLEER. The CDR3 covers 14 residues. CDR3 nucleotides: TGCGCCAGCAGCCAAGACCAGGGTTCCTACGAGCAGTACTTC. Amino acid sequence: CASSQDQGSYEQYF.

Comments on this clonotype: Sequence at one end of the junction differs from germline and may be a read error. V and J are TRBV20-1 and TRBJ2-1, with TRBD2 matching over 8 bases. The CDR3 extends over 16 amino acids. Germline CDR1 and CDR2: DFQATT and SNEGSKA (reference sequence). The DNA of the CDR3 is TGCAGTGCTAGAGACTATCTAGCGGGCTCCTACGATGAGCAGTTCTTC. Protein sequence: CSARDYLAGSYDEQFF.

This chain links TRBV27 with TRBJ2-3; TRBD2 aligns across 9 bases. This CDR3 comprises 15 residues. With 6 bases clipped from V and 4 bases from J, the junction kept 8 bases outside the gene matches. Germline CDR1 and CDR2: MNHEY and SMNVEV (reference sequence). For the CDR3, the DNA is TGTGCCAGCAGGAACCAGCGGGAGGTCTCAGATACGCAGTATTTT. It yields the protein CASRNQREVSDTQYF.

The V gene is TRBV5-5, the J gene TRBJ2-6, with D maybe TRBD1 (5 bases). Germline-derived CDR1 and CDR2 are SGHKS and YYEKEE (reference sequence). V was shortened by 2 bases and J by 4 bases, with 7 bases between the two germline ends. The CDR3 contains 14 residues. The CDR3 is CASSFGAGANVLTF. CDR3 coding DNA: TGTGCCAGCAGCTTTGGGGCCGGGGCCAACGTCCTGACTTTC.

This clonotype was picked up a small number of times. V gene TRBV12-3 or TRBV12-4 combines with J gene TRBJ2-7, with 7 bases identical to TRBD2. CDR3 length: 13 amino acids. Germline trimming cut 3 bases from V and 4 bases from J; bases unmatched to any gene: 3. CDR3 bases: TGTGCCAGCAGTTTGCCTAGCGGATACGAGCAGTACTTC. This gives the protein CASSLPSGYEQYF.

This clonotype was observed a few times. This chain connects TRBV30 to TRBJ2-1; 11 bases are shared with TRBD2. The CDR3 loop spans 13 amino acids. V lost 5 bases to trimming and J lost 11 bases; unmatched junction nucleotides: 8. Per germline, CDR1 GTSNPN and CDR2 SVGIG (reference sequence). CDR3 DNA: TGTGCCTGGGGGGGGACTAGCGGAGGGAAGCAGTTCTTC. Protein: CAWGGTSGGKQFF.

V gene TRBV4-3 combines with J gene TRBJ2-7; TRBD1 might be the D (5 bases). V lost 1 base and J 4 bases, leaving 14 bases between the germline ends. Germline V CDR1 and CDR2: LGHNA, YSLEER. The CDR3 consists of 15 residues. The CDR3 DNA reads as TGCGCCAGCAGCCAAGTTATGGACAAACAGTACGAGCAGTACTTC. Translating gives CASSQVMDKQYEQYF.

Regarding this clonotype: A read error may produce the germline difference seen at one junction end. This chain joins TRBV7-6 and TRBJ2-1; no firm D call. Germline assignment: CDR1 SGHVS and CDR2 FNYEAQ. The CDR3 extends over 13 amino acids. The CDR3, as DNA: TGTGCCAGCACCTTAGACCGCTACAGTGAGCAGTTCTTC. Translating it yields CASTLDRYSEQFF.

V is TRBV15 and J is TRBJ2-2; 9 bases match TRBD1. The CDR3 spans 16 residues. V lost 0 bases, J lost 6 bases, and 5 bases stayed unmatched. Germline V gene lookup returns CDR1 LNHNV and CDR2 YYDKDF (reference sequence). The CDR3 here is CATSRDLGQGAGELFF. CDR3 sequence (DNA): TGTGCCACCAGCAGAGATTTGGGACAGGGAGCCGGGGAGCTGTTTTTT. Looking up the rest from reference TRBV15 and TRBJ2-2 gives the full variable domain: DAMVIQNPRYQVTQFGKPVTLSCSQTLNHNVMYWYQQKSSQAPKLLFHYYDKDFNNEADTPDNFQSRRPNTSFCFLDIRSPGLGDTAMYLCATSRDLGQGAGELFFGEGSRLTVL.

The rearrangement uses TRBV9 and TRBJ1-5; D may be TRBD1 (5 bases). The germline V and J ends were trimmed by 4 bases and 4 bases, with 12 bases remaining between them. The CDR3 extends over 14 amino acids. Germline CDR1 reads SGDLS; CDR2 reads YYNGEE. The CDR3 DNA reads TGTGCCAGCAGCATCGGGACGGGTAATCAGCCCCAGCATTTT. Its translation: CASSIGTGNQPQHF.

This clonotype was seen more than once but under ten times. The V and J genes are TRBV6-5 and TRBJ2-2, with TRBD2 matching 12 bases. The J segment lost 4 bases and the V segment lost 4 bases, leaving 4 bases of the junction unmatched. In germline, CDR1 is MNHEY, CDR2 SVGAGI. CDR3 length: 16 amino acids. CDR3 nucleotide sequence: TGTGCCAGCAGTTTCGCGACTAGCGGGAGCACCGGGGAGCTGTTTTTT. Translation gives CASSFATSGSTGELFF.

The V and J genes are TRBV9 and TRBJ2-2; 8 positions match TRBD1. V trimming: 2 bases; J trimming: 7 bases; junction bases outside the gene matches: 4. There are 14 residues in the CDR3. In germline, CDR1 is SGDLS, CDR2 YYNGEE. As DNA, the CDR3 is TGTGCCAGCAGCGTCCGACAGGGGCTCGGGGAGCTGTTTTTT. Protein sequence: CASSVRQGLGELFF.

The table lists this clonotype with many counts. The gene calls are TRBV28 and TRBJ2-5; D is possibly TRBD1 (5 bases). With 1 base removed from V and 2 bases from J, the gap between germline ends came to 8 bases. CDR3 length: 14 residues. Germline CDR1 and CDR2: MDHEN and SYDVKM. In DNA form, the CDR3 reads TGTGCCAGCAGTTTATTAGGGGCTCAAGAGACCCAGTACTTC. Translation: CASSLLGAQETQYF.

J is TRBJ2-4 and V is TRBV5-1; 7 bases are a match to TRBD1. The CDR3 covers 14 residues. Germline V gene sequence: CDR1 SGHRS, CDR2 YFSETQ. With V trimmed by 0 bases and J by 7 bases, 4 bases remained unmatched. Here the CDR3 DNA reads TGCGCCAGCAGCTTGGCTACAGGGGAGAACATTCAGTACTTC. Translated: CASSLATGENIQYF.

This chain links TRBV3-1 with TRBJ1-1; the D gene is possibly TRBD1 (5 bases). With 4 bases removed from V and 0 bases from J, the gap between germline ends came to 9 bases. The CDR3 runs 14 residues. Germline V gene lookup returns CDR1 LGHDT and CDR2 YNNKEL (reference sequence). In DNA form, the CDR3 reads TGTGCCAGCAGCCTTTCGGGGGTGAACACTGAAGCTTTCTTT. This sequence encodes CASSLSGVNTEAFF.

For the CDR3, the DNA is TGTGCCAGCAGTGACGACTACAGGGGGCTATATACGCAGTATTTT. As protein: CASSDDYRGLYTQYF. This chain links TRBV6-1 with TRBJ2-3; 9 nucleotides align to TRBD1. CDR1 is MNHNS, CDR2 SASEGT, per germline. This CDR3 has 15 residues. V lost 3 bases and J lost 7; bases outside the gene matches: 8.

The chain employs TRBV7-8 and TRBJ1-5, with D hard to call. The ends were cut back, 5 bases at V and 1 base at J, with 12 bases in the middle. The CDR3 consists of 15 residues. CDR1 and CDR2 (germline): SGHVS, FQNEAQ. The CDR3 region is CASSVDSSSNQPQHF. For the CDR3, the DNA is TGTGCCAGCAGCGTTGACTCCTCGAGCAATCAGCCCCAGCATTTT.

This clonotype was counted a few times. This chain connects TRBV20-1 to TRBJ1-4; 7 bases agree with TRBD1. J was trimmed by 8 bases and V by 6 bases; bases with no gene match: 6. This CDR3 is built from 12 residues. CDR1 is DFQATT and CDR2 is SNEGSKA in the germline V gene (reference sequence). DNA for the CDR3: TGCAGTGCCGCTAACAGGGGCGAAAAACTGTTTTTT. Amino acids: CSAANRGEKLFF.